The 31 T cell receptor beta chains in this list originate from one sample, sequenced in a study of blood T cell repertoires in COVID-19. TCRdb's table, derived via immunoSEQ multiplex PCR, lists solely in-frame clones and lacks some. The repertoire holds roughly 370,000 clones, around nine tenths seen once, with about a tenth in the top ten. The sequencing input was PBMCs or T cells enriched from blood (not recorded which). These receptors came from a woman between 45 and 60 years old who had recovered from COVID-19.

The chain recombines TRBV21-1 with TRBJ1-2; the table calls TRBD1, which could not be checked here. TRBV21-1 is a pseudogene. CDR3 length equals 14 residues. CDR3 protein: CASKWYRGLGGYTF. CDR3 DNA sequence: TGTGCCAGCAAGTGGTACAGGGGGCTGGGTGGCTACACCTTC.

This clone occurred a few times. This chain uses TRBV5-6 with TRBJ2-3; the D gene is possibly TRBD1 (5 bases). Germline CDR1 is SGHDT and CDR2 is YYEEEE. The V gene lost 2 bases and the J gene lost 8 bases, with 15 bases spanning the gap. The CDR3 length is 14 residues. CDR3 amino acids: CASSFSKGSGTQYF. The CDR3 coding sequence is TGTGCCAGCAGCTTCTCCAAGGGGTCGGGTACGCAGTATTTT.

This clone occurred a few times. V gene TRBV6-1 combines with J gene TRBJ1-2, with 8 bases that match TRBD1. The CDR3 covers 14 residues. J lost 8 bases, V lost 2 bases, and 7 bases had no gene match. CDR1 and CDR2 (germline): MNHNS, SASEGT. The chain's CDR3 is CASSEMQGASGYTF. The DNA for the CDR3 is TGTGCCAGCAGTGAAATGCAGGGGGCGAGCGGCTACACCTTC.

V gene TRBV24-1 combines with J gene TRBJ2-3, with TRBD2 identical over 7 bases. The CDR3 is made up of 14 amino acids. CDR1 and CDR2 (germline): KGHDR, SFDVKD. With 0 bases clipped from V and 4 bases from J, the junction kept 0 bases outside the gene matches. CDR3 protein: CATSDLGGADTQYF. The CDR3, as DNA: TGTGCCACCAGTGATTTGGGGGGGGCAGATACGCAGTATTTT.

The chain employs TRBV14 and TRBJ1-2; tentatively, D is TRBD1 (6 bases). Deletions cut 1 base from V and 8 bases from J, with 23 bases between. CDR1 and CDR2 from the germline V gene are SGHDN and FVKESK. This CDR3 comprises 17 residues. CDR3 in amino acids: CASSQANTGRGTGGYTF. The DNA of the CDR3 is TGTGCCAGCAGCCAAGCCAACACGGGTAGGGGGACCGGGGGCTACACCTTC.

This chain joins TRBV29-1 and TRBJ1-2; D gene ambiguous. Germline assignment: CDR1 SQVTM and CDR2 ANQGSEA. The V end lost 4 bases, the J end lost 3 bases, and 18 bases lay between the germline ends. The CDR3 contains 15 residues. The CDR3 spells CSVGYGLRIDYGYTF. Written as DNA, the CDR3 is TGCAGCGTTGGATATGGACTTAGAATCGACTATGGCTACACCTTC. The full variable domain, with the rest looked up from reference TRBV29-1 and TRBJ1-2, is SAVISQKPSRDICQRGTSLTIQCQVDSQVTMMFWYRQQPGQSLTLIATANQGSEATYESGFVIDKFPISRPNLTFSTLTVSNMSPEDSSIYLCSVGYGLRIDYGYTFGSGTRLTVV.

The V and J genes are TRBV2 and TRBJ1-2; D is ambiguous. V lost 8 bases and J 3 bases, leaving 13 bases between the germline ends. This CDR3 has 13 residues. CDR1 is SNHLY and CDR2 is FYNNEI in the germline V gene. CDR3 residues: CASGAQLYYGYTF. CDR3 DNA: TGTGCCAGCGGTGCACAGCTTTACTATGGCTACACCTTC.

The chain is built from TRBV5-1 and TRBJ1-1, with TRBD1 matching 8 bases. Germline lookup yields CDR1 SGHRS and CDR2 YFSETQ. V shed 4 bases, J shed 1 base, and the junction held 3 bases outside the gene matches. The CDR3 is made up of 14 amino acids. The DNA of the CDR3 is TGCGCCAGCAGCACCGACAGGGGGAACACTGAAGCTTTCTTT. Translating gives CASSTDRGNTEAFF. The full variable domain, rest sourced from reference TRBV5-1 and TRBJ1-1, is KAGVTQTPRYLIKTRGQQVTLSCSPISGHRSVSWYQQTPGQGLQFLFEYFSETQRNKGNFPGRFSGRQFSNSRSEMNVSTLELGDSALYLCASSTDRGNTEAFFGQGTRLTVV.

The table lists this clone with a few counts. The rearrangement joins TRBV29-1 to TRBJ1-2; TRBD1 matches 7 bases. The CDR3 has 11 amino acids. CDR1 and CDR2 (germline): SQVTM, ANQGSEA. Trimming at V came to 7 bases and at J to 6 bases, leaving 5 bases not matched to a gene. CDR3 DNA: TGCAGCGCTGCTGACAGGGATGGCTACACCTTC. This translates into CSAADRDGYTF.

This clone was seen a single time. The chain is built from TRBV5-6 and TRBJ2-5; 11 bases match TRBD2. The CDR3 consists of 13 residues. The germline V gene encodes CDR1 SGHDT and CDR2 YYEEEE. V gave up 1 base and J gave up 11 bases; unmatched junction bases: 4. CDR3 bases: TGTGCCAGCAGCTTGACTAGCGGGGGCTTTCAGTACTTC. This translates into CASSLTSGGFQYF.

This chain joins TRBV4-1 and TRBJ2-7; D is perhaps TRBD2 (5 bases). This CDR3 spans 17 amino acids. Germline CDR1 reads MGHRA; CDR2 reads YSYEKL. Trimming left V 2 bases short and J 7 bases short, with 24 bases between. The CDR3, as DNA: TGCGCCAGCAGCCAAAGAATAGCGATCCCTACATTCGTGGAGCAGTACTTC. Amino acids: CASSQRIAIPTFVEQYF.

This chain uses TRBV19 with TRBJ2-3; 11 positions agree with TRBD2. The ends lost 1 base at V and 2 bases at J; junction bases unmatched: 8. Per the germline V gene, CDR1 is LNHDA and CDR2 is SQIVND (reference sequence). The CDR3 is made up of 18 amino acids. CDR3 in DNA: TGTGCCAGTAGTATAGGCTGGGGGACTAGCGGACACACAGATACGCAGTATTTT. This gives the protein CASSIGWGTSGHTDTQYF.

The chain has TRBV3-1 (or the pseudogene TRBV3-2) and TRBJ2-7, with TRBD2 as a possible D gene (5 bases). CDR3 size: 14 residues. Per the germline V gene, CDR1 is LGHDT and CDR2 is YNNKEL (reference sequence). Between the trimmed V and J ends, which lost 1 base and 6 bases, there was a span of 13 bases. This chain's CDR3 is CASSQGLLLGEQYF. The CDR3 DNA reads TGTGCCAGCAGCCAAGGACTACTCCTAGGCGAGCAGTACTTC.

The chain uses TRBV7-9 and TRBJ1-2, with 7 bases matching TRBD1. The germline V gene has CDR1 SEHNR and CDR2 FQNEAQ (reference sequence). After removal of 5 bases from V and 3 bases from J, the junction contained 9 bases not matched to a gene. This CDR3 is 15 amino acids long. The CDR3 is CASSQGGADDYGYTF. CDR3 nucleotides: TGTGCCAGCAGCCAAGGGGGCGCGGATGACTATGGCTACACCTTC.

This clone was recorded once. The rearrangement uses TRBV28 and TRBJ2-1; 9 bases are shared with TRBD1. The CDR3 length is 15 residues. In germline, CDR1 is MDHEN, CDR2 SYDVKM. V gave up 4 bases and J gave up 3 bases; unmatched junction bases: 4. DNA of the CDR3: TGTGCCAGCAGTTCCCCGGGACAGGGCTACAATGAGCAGTTCTTC. Residues: CASSSPGQGYNEQFF.

This clone was counted between two and nine times. This chain joins TRBV30 and TRBJ2-7; tentative D call: TRBD2 (6 bases). CDR1 GTSNPN and CDR2 SVGIG come from the germline V gene (reference sequence). V was cut by 2 bases and J by 0 bases, with 14 bases left in between. The length of the CDR3 is 15 residues. CDR3 amino acids: CAWSIGTPSSYEQYF. In DNA form, the CDR3 reads TGTGCCTGGAGTATTGGGACTCCTAGCTCCTACGAGCAGTACTTC.

This chain connects TRBV6-6 to TRBJ1-6, with 7 bases that match TRBD1. The CDR3 consists of 21 residues. Losses at the gene ends were 5 bases for V and 5 bases for J; bases not matched to a gene: 24. Germline V gene data show CDR1 as MNHNY and CDR2 as SVGAGI (reference sequence). DNA of the CDR3: TGTGCCAGCAGTCTGTTTACGGGGACGGCGGTTGGTCAGGGGGATAATTCACCCCTCCACTTT. Translated: CASSLFTGTAVGQGDNSPLHF.

The sample holds a few counts of this clone. The V gene is TRBV7-2, the J gene TRBJ1-1; weak D call: TRBD1 (5 bases). Trimming removed 8 bases at V and 1 base at J, with 11 bases between. Germline CDR1 is SGHTA and CDR2 is FQGNSA. The CDR3 extends over 13 amino acids. Here the CDR3 DNA reads TGTGCCAGCTCGGGACTCACGAACACTGAAGCTTTCTTT. It specifies CASSGLTNTEAFF.

The chain carries TRBV19 and TRBJ1-1, with TRBD1 identical over 9 bases. CDR1 LNHDA and CDR2 SQIVND come from the germline V gene (reference sequence). This CDR3 is built from 14 residues. Trimming removed 6 bases from V and 4 bases from J; junction bases left unmatched: 6. The CDR3 DNA reads as TGTGCCAGTAGCCAGGGACAGGGAATCACTGAAGCTTTCTTT. Residues: CASSQGQGITEAFF. Full variable domain (outside the CDR3, taken from reference TRBV19 and TRBJ1-1): DGGITQSPKYLFRKEGQNVTLSCEQNLNHDAMYWYRQDPGQGLRLIYYSQIVNDFQKGDIAEGYSVSREKKESFPLTVTSAQKNPTAFYLCASSQGQGITEAFFGQGTRLTVV.

This chain uses TRBV5-6 with TRBJ1-1, with D possibly TRBD1 on 5 matching bases. This CDR3 comprises 15 residues. Germline V gene sequence: CDR1 SGHDT, CDR2 YYEEEE. V was clipped by 4 bases and J by 1 base, with 14 bases between them. CDR3 residues: CASSQLTAGNTEAFF. CDR3 DNA: TGTGCCAGCAGCCAACTGACAGCGGGGAACACTGAAGCTTTCTTT. The full variable domain, completed using reference TRBV5-6 and TRBJ1-1, is DAGVTQSPTHLIKTRGQQVTLRCSPKSGHDTVSWYQQALGQGPQFIFQYYEEEERQRGNFPDRFSGHQFPNYSSELNVNALLLGDSALYLCASSQLTAGNTEAFFGQGTRLTVV.

This CDR3 is CASSLVGGEQFF. The CDR3 region has the DNA TGTGCCAGCAGCTTGGTAGGGGGTGAGCAGTTCTTC. The chain links TRBV5-8 to TRBJ2-1; D is possibly TRBD1 (6 bases). The germline V gene has CDR1 SGHTS and CDR2 YDEGEE. With 0 bases removed from V and 9 bases from J, the gap between germline ends came to 7 bases. The CDR3 covers 12 residues.

V and J are TRBV12-3 or TRBV12-4 and TRBJ1-1; D unresolved. V lost 4 bases and J lost 5, with 8 bases in between. This CDR3 is 12 amino acids long. The CDR3 DNA is TGTGCCAGCAGTTCCGCGGAAACTGAAGCTTTCTTT. Translation gives CASSSAETEAFF.

This chain connects TRBV18 to TRBJ1-5; D ambiguous. Germline V CDR1 and CDR2: KGHSH, LQKENI. CDR3 length: 14 residues. V lost 5 bases and J 1 base, leaving 9 bases between the germline ends. CDR3 sequence reads: CASSAGGSNQPQHF. The DNA for the CDR3 is TGTGCCAGCTCAGCAGGAGGGAGCAATCAGCCCCAGCATTTT.

The chain has TRBV7-6 and TRBJ2-2, with TRBD2 identical over 11 bases. Germline-derived CDR1 and CDR2 are SGHVS and FNYEAQ. This CDR3 comprises 18 residues. V gave up 2 bases and J gave up 1 base; unmatched junction bases: 6. The CDR3 DNA reads TGTGCCAGCAGCTTAACTAGCGGGGGAATTGGGAACACCGGGGAGCTGTTTTTT. It codes for CASSLTSGGIGNTGELFF.

J is TRBJ1-1 and V is TRBV28; weak D call: TRBD1 (6 bases). This CDR3 spans 15 amino acids. Trimming took 5 bases from V and 1 from J, leaving 14 bases between them. The V gene's germline CDR1 is MDHEN and CDR2 SYDVKM. The CDR3 sequence: CASSPPGTTNTEAFF. CDR3 in DNA: TGTGCCAGCAGTCCCCCCGGGACAACGAACACTGAAGCTTTCTTT. Full variable domain (outside the CDR3, taken from reference TRBV28 and TRBJ1-1): DVKVTQSSRYLVKRTGEKVFLECVQDMDHENMFWYRQDPGLGLRLIYFSYDVKMKEKGDIPEGYSVSREKKERFSLILESASTNQTSMYLCASSPPGTTNTEAFFGQGTRLTVV.

The chain has TRBV10-1 and TRBJ2-3, with D possibly being TRBD1 (6 bases). V was trimmed by 8 bases and J by 3 bases, leaving 18 bases between them. This CDR3 contains 15 residues. Germline loops: CDR1 WNHNN, CDR2 SYGVQD (reference sequence). CDR3 in amino acids: CASSELLRGTDTQYF. The CDR3 DNA is TGCGCCAGCTCGGAACTACTCAGGGGAACAGATACGCAGTATTTT.

This chain joins TRBV7-9 and TRBJ2-5; maybe TRBD2 (6 bases). CDR3 size: 17 residues. Germline V gives CDR1 SEHNR, CDR2 FQNEAQ (reference sequence). V was cut by 2 bases and J by 5 bases, with 21 bases left in between. CDR3: CASSLLASAARWETQYF. The CDR3 DNA reads TGTGCCAGCAGCTTATTGGCTAGCGCGGCTCGGTGGGAGACCCAGTACTTC.

This clone was counted a few times. The chain carries TRBV2 and TRBJ1-2; D gene unclear. CDR1 and CDR2 (germline): SNHLY, FYNNEI. The CDR3 length is 13 residues. The V gene lost 6 bases and the J gene lost 4 bases, with 12 bases spanning the gap. In DNA form, the CDR3 reads TGTGCCAGCAGAGCAGAGACTTTCTATGGCTACACCTTC. This codes for CASRAETFYGYTF.

This clone has just a few counts. The chain joins TRBV27 to TRBJ1-1; TRBD1 aligns across 9 bases. This CDR3 is built from 14 residues. V gave up 1 base and J gave up 4 bases; unmatched junction bases: 1. Germline V gene lookup returns CDR1 MNHEY and CDR2 SMNVEV (reference sequence). Written as DNA, the CDR3 is TGTGCCAGCAGTTTATTGGGACAGGGCACTGAAGCTTTCTTT. It yields the protein CASSLLGQGTEAFF.

This chain uses TRBV18 with TRBJ1-2; D not resolved. Trimming removed 1 base at V and 10 bases at J, with 10 bases between. The germline gives CDR1 KGHSH, CDR2 LQKENI. The CDR3 sequence is 12 residues long. CDR3 nucleotide sequence: TGTGCCAGCTCACCACTTGGCCGTGACTACACCTTC. Its translation: CASSPLGRDYTF.

V is TRBV30 and J is TRBJ2-1; TRBD2 matches at 13 bases. The V gene end was trimmed by 3 bases and the J gene end by 4 bases; junction bases not matched to a gene: 6. The CDR3 is 16 amino acids. Germline CDR1 and CDR2: GTSNPN and SVGIG (reference sequence). The CDR3: CAWSPGLAGRYNEQFF. Written as DNA, the CDR3 is TGTGCCTGGAGCCCGGGACTAGCGGGGCGTTACAATGAGCAGTTCTTC.